This TCR beta chain was identified in a study of Ad26.COV2.S vaccination and SARS-CoV-2 variants. Turning to the study itself: The vaccine Ad26.COV2.S was put into the muscle once, or twice with 56 days between.

Treatment defined: roughly 20 received Ad26.COV2.S at low or high dose, single or two shots; about 5 received placebo; per-sample allocation not given. Sampling happened 63 days after the first vaccine or placebo injection. The study used a vaccine consisting of an Ad26 vector that expressed Wuhan-strain SARS-CoV-2 spike. Assay used: immunoSEQ multiplex PCR; TCRdb lists only in-frame clones, some missing. In the table there are hundreds of thousands of clones, 80% to 95% of which are singletons. This CDR3 spans 13 amino acids. Trimming shortened V by 6 bases and J by 3 bases, and 9 bases separated the two germline ends. Germline V CDR1 and CDR2: MNHEY, SVGEGT.

This chain connects TRBV6-2 or TRBV6-3 to TRBJ1-5; weak D call: TRBD1 (5 bases). The source was peripheral blood, collected in a trial of Ad26.COV2.S vaccine versus placebo. The TCR sequence derives from a person aged 18-60 years who received the Ad26.COV2.S COVID-19 vaccine or a placebo. The CDR3, as DNA: TGTGCCAGCAGCGACAGCAACAATCAGCCCCAGCATTTT. Translated, it gives CASSDSNNQPQHF.